This TCR beta chain was sequenced during a study of cytomegalovirus exposure and HLA in healthy donors. The overall study: Genotyping of roughly 400 donors showed that approximately 83% belonged to the Caucasian-associated ancestry cluster.

Whole-study findings and limits: For most TCR sequences rarity was the rule, although some public TCRs occurred in many donors.

A multiplex PCR was run with 60 Vbeta primers and 13 Jbeta primers. TCRdb keeps only in-frame clones here, not all; method: immunoSEQ multiplex PCR. The data contain about 120,000 clones, approximately 80% of them singletons. This CDR3 spans 13 amino acids. V shed 0 bases and J shed 5 bases, with 8 bases lying between them. Germline assignment: CDR1 SGHRS and CDR2 YFSETQ. The donors gave bone marrow, and they were healthy. A word on this clone: Its antigen is not known.

The sequence was obtained from a woman aged 40 to 50 in good health and CMV-seropositive. Sequencing was performed on PBMCs. The chain carries TRBV5-1 and TRBJ2-5; D ambiguous. CDR3 nucleotide sequence: TGCGCCAGCAGCTTGGGTAACGGGGAGACCCAGTACTTC. It codes for CASSLGNGETQYF.